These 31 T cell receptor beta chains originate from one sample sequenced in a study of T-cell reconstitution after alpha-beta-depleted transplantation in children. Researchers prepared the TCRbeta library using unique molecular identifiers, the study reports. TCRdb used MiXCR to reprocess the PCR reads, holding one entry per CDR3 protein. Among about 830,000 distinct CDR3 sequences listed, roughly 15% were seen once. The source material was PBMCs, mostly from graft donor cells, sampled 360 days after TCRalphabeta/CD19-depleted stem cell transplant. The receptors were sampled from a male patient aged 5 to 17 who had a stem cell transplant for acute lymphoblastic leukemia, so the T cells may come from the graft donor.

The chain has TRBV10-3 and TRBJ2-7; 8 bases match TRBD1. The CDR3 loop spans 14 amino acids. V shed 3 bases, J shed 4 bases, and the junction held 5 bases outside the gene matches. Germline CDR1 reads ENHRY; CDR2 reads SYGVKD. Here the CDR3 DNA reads TGTGCCATCAGTGAAAGACAGGGGCCGTACGAGCAGTACTTC. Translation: CAISERQGPYEQYF.

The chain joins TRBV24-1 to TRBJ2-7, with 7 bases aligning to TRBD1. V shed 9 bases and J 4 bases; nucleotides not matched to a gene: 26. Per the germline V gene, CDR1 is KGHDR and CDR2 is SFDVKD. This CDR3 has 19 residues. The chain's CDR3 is CATFSINPGQRQAEYEQYF. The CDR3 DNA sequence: TGTGCCACCTTCTCCATCAACCCGGGACAGCGGCAAGCTGAATACGAGCAGTACTTC.

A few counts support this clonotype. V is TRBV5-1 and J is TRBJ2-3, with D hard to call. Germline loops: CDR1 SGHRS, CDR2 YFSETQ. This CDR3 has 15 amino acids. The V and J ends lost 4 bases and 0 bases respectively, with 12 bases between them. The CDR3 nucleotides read TGCGCCAGCAGCGAGCAGCTCCCTAGCACAGATACGCAGTATTTT. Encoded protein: CASSEQLPSTDTQYF.

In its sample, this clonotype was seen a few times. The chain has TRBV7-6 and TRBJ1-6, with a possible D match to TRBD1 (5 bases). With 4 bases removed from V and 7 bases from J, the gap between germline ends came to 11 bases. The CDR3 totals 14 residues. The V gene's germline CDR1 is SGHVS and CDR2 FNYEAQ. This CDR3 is CASSYGRTNSPLHF. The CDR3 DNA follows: TGTGCCAGCAGCTACGGACGGACAAATTCACCCCTCCACTTT. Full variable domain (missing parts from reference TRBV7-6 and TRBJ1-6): GAGVSQSPRYKVTKRGQDVALRCDPISGHVSLYWYRQALGQGPEFLTYFNYEAQQDKSGLPNDRFSAERPEGSISTLTIQRTEQRDSAMYRCASSYGRTNSPLHFGNGTRLTVT.

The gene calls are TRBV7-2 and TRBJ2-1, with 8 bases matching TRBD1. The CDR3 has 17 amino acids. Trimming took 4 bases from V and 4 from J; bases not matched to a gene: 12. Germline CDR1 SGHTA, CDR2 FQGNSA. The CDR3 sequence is CASSYLDRALTYNEQFF. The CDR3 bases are TGTGCCAGCAGCTACCTGGACAGGGCCCTCACGTACAATGAGCAGTTCTTC.

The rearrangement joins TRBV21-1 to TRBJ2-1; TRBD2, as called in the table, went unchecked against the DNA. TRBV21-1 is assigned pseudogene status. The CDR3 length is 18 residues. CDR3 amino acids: CASSKKGRRAGEGNEQFF. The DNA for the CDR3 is TGTGCCAGCAGCAAAAAGGGTCGTCGAGCGGGAGAAGGAAATGAGCAGTTCTTC.

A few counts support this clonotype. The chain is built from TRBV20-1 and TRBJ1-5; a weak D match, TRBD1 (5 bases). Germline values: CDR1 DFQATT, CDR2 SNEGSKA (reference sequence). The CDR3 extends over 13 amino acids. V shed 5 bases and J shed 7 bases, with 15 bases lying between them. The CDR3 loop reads CSARPGVGQPQHF. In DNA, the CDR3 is TGCAGTGCTCGTCCGGGGGTCGGGCAGCCCCAGCATTTT.

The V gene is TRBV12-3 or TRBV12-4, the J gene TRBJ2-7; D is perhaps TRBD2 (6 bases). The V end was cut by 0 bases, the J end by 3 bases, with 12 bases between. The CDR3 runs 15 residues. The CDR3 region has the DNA TGTGCCAGCAGTTTAGCCGTAGCGGTAAGCTACGAGCAGTACTTC. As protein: CASSLAVAVSYEQYF.

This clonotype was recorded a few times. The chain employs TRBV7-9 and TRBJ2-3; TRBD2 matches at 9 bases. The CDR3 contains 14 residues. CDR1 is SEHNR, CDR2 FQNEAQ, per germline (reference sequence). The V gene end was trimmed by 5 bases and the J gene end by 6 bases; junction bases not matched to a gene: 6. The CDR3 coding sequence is TGTGCCAGCAGCCCACGGCGGGAGGGCGATACGCAGTATTTT. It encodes CASSPRREGDTQYF.

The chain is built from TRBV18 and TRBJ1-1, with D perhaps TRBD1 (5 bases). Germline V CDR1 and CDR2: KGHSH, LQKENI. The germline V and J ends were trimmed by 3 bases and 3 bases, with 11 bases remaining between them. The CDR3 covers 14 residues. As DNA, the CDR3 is TGTGCCAGCTCACCTCGATTGACAGACACTGAAGCTTTCTTT. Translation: CASSPRLTDTEAFF.

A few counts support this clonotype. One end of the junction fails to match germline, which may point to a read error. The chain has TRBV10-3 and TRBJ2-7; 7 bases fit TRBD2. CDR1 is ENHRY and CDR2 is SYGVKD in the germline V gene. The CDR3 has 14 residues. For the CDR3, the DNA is TGTGCCATCAGTGTTCTAGCGGCCTCCTATGAGCAGTACTTC. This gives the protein CAISVLAASYEQYF.

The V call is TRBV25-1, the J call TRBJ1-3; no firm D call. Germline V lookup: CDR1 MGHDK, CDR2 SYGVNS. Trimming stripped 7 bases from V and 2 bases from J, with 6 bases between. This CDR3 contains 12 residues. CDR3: CASITPGNTIYF. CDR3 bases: TGTGCCAGCATCACTCCTGGAAACACCATATATTTT.

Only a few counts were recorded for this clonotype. CDR3 in amino acids: CASSRTRTPAQYF. DNA for the CDR3: TGCGCCAGCAGCCGTACTAGGACTCCGGCGCAGTATTTT. V usage is TRBV5-1 and J usage is TRBJ2-3, with D possibly matching TRBD2 (5 bases). Per germline, CDR1 SGHRS and CDR2 YFSETQ. The CDR3 totals 13 residues. Deletions cut 4 bases from V and 10 bases from J, with 16 bases between.

CDR3 in amino acids: CASGLSDGGLSGNTIYF. Here the CDR3 DNA reads TGTGCTAGTGGTTTGTCCGATGGGGGCCTCTCTGGAAACACCATATATTTT. V and J are TRBV12-5 and TRBJ1-3; the D gene is possibly TRBD1 (6 bases). Germline CDR1 and CDR2: LGHNT and FRNRAP. Deletions cut 2 bases from V and 0 bases from J, with 14 bases between. This CDR3 is built from 17 residues.

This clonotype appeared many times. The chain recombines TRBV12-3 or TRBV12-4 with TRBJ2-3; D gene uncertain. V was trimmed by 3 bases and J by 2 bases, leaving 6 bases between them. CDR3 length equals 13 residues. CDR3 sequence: CASSLIYTDTQYF. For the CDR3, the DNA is TGTGCCAGCAGTTTGATCTACACAGATACGCAGTATTTT.

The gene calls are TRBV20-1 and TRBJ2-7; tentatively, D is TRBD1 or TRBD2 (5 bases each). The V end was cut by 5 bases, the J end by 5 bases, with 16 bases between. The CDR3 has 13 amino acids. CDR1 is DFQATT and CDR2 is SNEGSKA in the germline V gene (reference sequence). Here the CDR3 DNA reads TGCAGTGCTGTGACAGCGGTTCTCGACGAGCAGTACTTC. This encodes CSAVTAVLDEQYF.

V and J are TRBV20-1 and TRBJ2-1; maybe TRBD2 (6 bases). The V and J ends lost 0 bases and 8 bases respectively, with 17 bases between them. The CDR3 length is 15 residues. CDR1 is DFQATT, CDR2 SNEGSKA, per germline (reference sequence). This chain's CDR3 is CSARDLTGAIDEQFF. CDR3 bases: TGCAGTGCTAGAGATCTCACGGGAGCGATTGATGAGCAGTTCTTC.

CDR3 amino acids: CASSEMLSSSYNEQFF. The CDR3 bases are TGTGCCAGCAGTGAAATGCTCTCAAGCTCCTACAATGAGCAGTTCTTC. The gene calls are TRBV25-1 and TRBJ2-1; no clear D gene. The CDR3 is 16 amino acids. Germline values: CDR1 MGHDK, CDR2 SYGVNS. Trimming cost V 2 bases and J 0 bases, with 11 bases left between them. Full variable domain (missing parts from reference TRBV25-1 and TRBJ2-1): EADIYQTPRYLVIGTGKKITLECSQTMGHDKMYWYQQDPGMELHLIHYSYGVNSTEKGDLSSESTVSRIRTEHFPLTLESARPSHTSQYLCASSEMLSSSYNEQFFGPGTRLTVL.

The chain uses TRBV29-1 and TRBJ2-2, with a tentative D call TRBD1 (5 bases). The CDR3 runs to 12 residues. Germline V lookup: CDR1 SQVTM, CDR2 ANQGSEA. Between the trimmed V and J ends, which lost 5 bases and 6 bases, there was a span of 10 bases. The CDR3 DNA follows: TGCAGCGTTCAAAGGGGTGCCGGGGAGCTGTTTTTT. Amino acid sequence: CSVQRGAGELFF.

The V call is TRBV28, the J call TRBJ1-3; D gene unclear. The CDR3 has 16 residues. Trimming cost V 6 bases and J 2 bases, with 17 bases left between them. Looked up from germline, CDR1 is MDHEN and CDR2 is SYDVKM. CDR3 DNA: TGTGCCAGCAGCCCCAACATACTTGGGGCTGGAAACACCATATATTTT. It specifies CASSPNILGAGNTIYF.

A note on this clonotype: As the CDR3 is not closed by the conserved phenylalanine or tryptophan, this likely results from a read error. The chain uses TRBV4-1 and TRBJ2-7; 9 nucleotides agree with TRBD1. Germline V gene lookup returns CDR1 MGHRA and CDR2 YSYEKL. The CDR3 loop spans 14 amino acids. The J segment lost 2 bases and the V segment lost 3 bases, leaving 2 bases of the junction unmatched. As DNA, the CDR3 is TGCGCCAGCAGCCAGAGGGACAGGGCCTACGAGCAGTACTAC. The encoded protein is CASSQRDRAYEQYY.

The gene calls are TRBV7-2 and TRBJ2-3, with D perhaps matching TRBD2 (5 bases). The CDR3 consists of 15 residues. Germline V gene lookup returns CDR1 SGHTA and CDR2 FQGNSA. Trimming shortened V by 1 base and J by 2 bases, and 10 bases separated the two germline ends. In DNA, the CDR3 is TGTGCCAGCAGCTTAGTGGCGGGCACCACAGATACGCAGTATTTT. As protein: CASSLVAGTTDTQYF.

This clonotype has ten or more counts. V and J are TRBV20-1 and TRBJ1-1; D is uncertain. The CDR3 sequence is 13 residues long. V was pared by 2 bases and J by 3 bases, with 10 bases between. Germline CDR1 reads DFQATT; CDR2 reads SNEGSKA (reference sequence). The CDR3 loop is CSARSRLYTEAFF. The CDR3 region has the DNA TGCAGTGCTAGATCACGTCTGTACACTGAAGCTTTCTTT.

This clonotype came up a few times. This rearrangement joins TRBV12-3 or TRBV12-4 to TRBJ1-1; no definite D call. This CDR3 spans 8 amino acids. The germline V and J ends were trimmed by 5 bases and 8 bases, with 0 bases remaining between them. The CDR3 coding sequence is TGTGCCAGCAGTGAAGCTTTCTTT. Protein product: CASSEAFF.

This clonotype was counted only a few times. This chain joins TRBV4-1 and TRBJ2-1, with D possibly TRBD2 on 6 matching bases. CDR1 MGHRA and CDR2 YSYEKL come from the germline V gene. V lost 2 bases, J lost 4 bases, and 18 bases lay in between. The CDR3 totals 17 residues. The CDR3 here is CASSQPSRRGVYNEQFF. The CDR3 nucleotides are TGCGCCAGCAGCCAACCATCAAGGCGGGGAGTGTACAATGAGCAGTTCTTC.

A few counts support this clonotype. The CDR3 coding sequence is TGTGCCAGCAGCCCAGTGGGGGAGGGCCGCTACGAGCAGTACTTC. This encodes CASSPVGEGRYEQYF. The rearrangement joins TRBV9 to TRBJ2-7; 7 positions match TRBD2. Germline CDR1 reads SGDLS; CDR2 reads YYNGEE. The CDR3 loop spans 15 amino acids. V was clipped by 4 bases and J by 3 bases; unmatched bases: 10. The variable domain in full, with the rest retrieved from reference TRBV9 and TRBJ2-7, is DSGVTQTPKHLITATGQRVTLRCSPRSGDLSVYWYQQSLDQGLQFLIQYYNGEERAKGNILERFSAQQFPDLHSELNLSSLELGDSALYFCASSPVGEGRYEQYFGPGTRLTVT.

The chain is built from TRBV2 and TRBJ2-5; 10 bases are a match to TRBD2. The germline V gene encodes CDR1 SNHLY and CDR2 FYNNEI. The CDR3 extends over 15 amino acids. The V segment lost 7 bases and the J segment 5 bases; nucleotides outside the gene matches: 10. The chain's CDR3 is CASILLAGAAETQYF. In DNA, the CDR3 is TGTGCCAGCATCCTTCTAGCGGGGGCCGCGGAGACCCAGTACTTC.

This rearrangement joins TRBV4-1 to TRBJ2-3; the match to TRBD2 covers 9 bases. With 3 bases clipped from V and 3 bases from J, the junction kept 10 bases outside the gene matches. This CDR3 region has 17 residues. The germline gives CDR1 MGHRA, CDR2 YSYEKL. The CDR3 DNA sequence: TGCGCCAGCAGCCACAGACTAGCGGTCCTCCAGACAGATACGCAGTATTTT. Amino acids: CASSHRLAVLQTDTQYF.

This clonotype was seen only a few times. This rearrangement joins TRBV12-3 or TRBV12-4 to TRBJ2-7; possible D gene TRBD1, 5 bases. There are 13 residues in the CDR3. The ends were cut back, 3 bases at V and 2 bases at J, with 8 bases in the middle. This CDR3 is CASSFLQAYEQYF. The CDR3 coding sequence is TGTGCCAGCAGTTTTCTACAGGCCTACGAGCAGTACTTC.

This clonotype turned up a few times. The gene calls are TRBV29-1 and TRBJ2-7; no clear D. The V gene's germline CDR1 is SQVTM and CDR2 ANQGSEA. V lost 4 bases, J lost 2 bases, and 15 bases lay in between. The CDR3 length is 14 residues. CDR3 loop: CSVVGSGQAYEQYF. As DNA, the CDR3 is TGCAGCGTTGTGGGATCAGGTCAAGCCTACGAGCAGTACTTC.

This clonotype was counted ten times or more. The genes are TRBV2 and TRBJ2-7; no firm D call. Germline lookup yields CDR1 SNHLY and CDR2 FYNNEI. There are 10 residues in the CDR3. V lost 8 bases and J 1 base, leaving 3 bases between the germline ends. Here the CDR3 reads CASQSYEQYF. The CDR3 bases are TGTGCCAGCCAATCCTACGAGCAGTACTTC.